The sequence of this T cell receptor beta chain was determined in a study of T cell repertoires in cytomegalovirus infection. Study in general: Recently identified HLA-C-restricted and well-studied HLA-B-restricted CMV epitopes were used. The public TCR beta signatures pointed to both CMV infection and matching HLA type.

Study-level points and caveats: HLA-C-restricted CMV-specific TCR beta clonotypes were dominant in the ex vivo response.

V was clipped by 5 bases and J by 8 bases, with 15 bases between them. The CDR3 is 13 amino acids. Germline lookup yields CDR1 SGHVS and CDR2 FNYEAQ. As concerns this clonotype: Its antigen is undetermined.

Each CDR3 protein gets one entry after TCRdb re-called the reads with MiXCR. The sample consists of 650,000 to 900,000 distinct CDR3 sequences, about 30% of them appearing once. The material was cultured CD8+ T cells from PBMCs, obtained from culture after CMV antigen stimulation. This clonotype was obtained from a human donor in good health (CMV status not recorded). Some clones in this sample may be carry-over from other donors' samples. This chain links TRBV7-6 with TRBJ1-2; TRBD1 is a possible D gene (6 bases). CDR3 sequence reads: CASSPGAMWGYTF. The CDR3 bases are TGTGCCAGCAGCCCGGGGGCGATGTGGGGCTACACCTTC.